These 9 T cell receptor beta chains were all obtained from the same sample, sequenced in a study of read filtering for tumor transcriptome and immune sequencing. From roughly 0.4 ug of RNA, a library with molecular barcoded alpha/delta and beta/gamma adaptors was made. TCRdb itself ran the reads through MiXCR, one entry per CDR3 protein. The sample has 30,000 to 45,000 distinct CDR3 sequences, roughly an eighth seen once. Sequencing was done on a sample of a population of CD138-negative cells sorted from bone marrow. All receptors come from a donor at least 40 years old with multiple myeloma.

This clonotype was detected ten times or more. CDR3 DNA: TGTGCCAGCAGTCTCCGGGACATGATATACGAGCAGTACTTC. Translating gives CASSLRDMIYEQYF. This chain joins TRBV7-2 and TRBJ2-7; D may be TRBD1 (6 bases). Trimming took 6 bases from V and 4 from J, leaving 16 bases between them. The CDR3 loop spans 14 amino acids. Per the germline V gene, CDR1 is SGHTA and CDR2 is FQGNSA.

This clonotype was seen many times. V gene TRBV20-1 combines with J gene TRBJ2-3, with 12 bases matching TRBD2. This CDR3 is built from 16 residues. The V segment lost 0 bases and the J segment 4 bases; nucleotides outside the gene matches: 5. The germline V gene has CDR1 DFQATT and CDR2 SNEGSKA (reference sequence). The CDR3 here is CSARDPTSGRADTQYF. Here the CDR3 DNA reads TGCAGTGCTAGAGATCCGACTAGCGGGAGAGCAGATACGCAGTATTTT.

There are many counts of this clonotype. This rearrangement joins TRBV20-1 to TRBJ2-2; 11 nucleotides line up with TRBD1. The V and J ends lost 5 bases and 5 bases, in that order; junction bases with no gene match: 1. CDR3 size: 13 residues. Germline loops: CDR1 DFQATT, CDR2 SNEGSKA (reference sequence). CDR3 loop: CSAGTGGTGELFF. The CDR3 nucleotides read TGCAGTGCTGGGACAGGGGGAACCGGGGAGCTGTTTTTT.

This clonotype was counted many times. This chain joins TRBV29-1 and TRBJ1-5; D gene uncertain. The V gene lost 4 bases and the J gene lost 3 bases, with 10 bases spanning the gap. This CDR3 comprises 13 residues. The V gene's germline CDR1 is SQVTM and CDR2 ANQGSEA. DNA for the CDR3: TGCAGCGTTGTAAGCGGAGCCAATCAGCCCCAGCATTTT. Its translation: CSVVSGANQPQHF.

J is TRBJ1-1 and V is TRBV29-1; unclear D gene. Germline V gives CDR1 SQVTM, CDR2 ANQGSEA. The length of the CDR3 is 11 residues. V dropped 4 bases and J dropped 5 bases, with 8 bases sitting between them. This CDR3 reads CSVAQGTEAFF. The CDR3 nucleotides read TGCAGCGTTGCGCAAGGAACTGAAGCTTTCTTT. The full variable domain, its missing parts supplied by reference TRBV29-1 and TRBJ1-1, is SAVISQKPSRDICQRGTSLTIQCQVDSQVTMMFWYRQQPGQSLTLIATANQGSEATYESGFVIDKFPISRPNLTFSTLTVSNMSPEDSSIYLCSVAQGTEAFFGQGTRLTVV.

Many counts were recorded for this clonotype. This chain links TRBV25-1 with TRBJ2-7; 11 bases line up with TRBD2. Per germline, CDR1 MGHDK and CDR2 SYGVNS. J lost 4 bases, V lost 2 bases, and 4 bases had no gene match. The CDR3 has 15 residues. CDR3 DNA sequence: TGTGCCAGCAGTGAAGGGCCTAGCGGGAGGTACGAGCAGTACTTC. Translated: CASSEGPSGRYEQYF.

This clonotype was counted many times. The chain is built from TRBV24-1 and TRBJ1-5, with TRBD1 matching over 9 bases. The CDR3 loop spans 13 amino acids. V lost 4 bases to trimming and J lost 6 bases; unmatched junction nucleotides: 0. CDR1 KGHDR and CDR2 SFDVKD come from the germline V gene. The CDR3 sequence is CATSEGQGQPQHF. CDR3 DNA sequence: TGTGCCACCAGTGAGGGACAGGGTCAGCCCCAGCATTTT.

There are many counts of this clonotype. The chain recombines TRBV6-1 with TRBJ1-1; D is uncertain. Looked up from germline, CDR1 is MNHNS and CDR2 is SASEGT. The CDR3 runs to 14 residues. V was shortened by 2 bases and J by 7 bases, with 14 bases between the two germline ends. In nucleotides, the CDR3 is TGTGCCAGCAGTGAAACTCTGGACCAAATTGAAGCTTTCTTT. Residues: CASSETLDQIEAFF.

There are many counts of this clonotype. V is TRBV12-3 or TRBV12-4 and J is TRBJ1-1; a weak D match, TRBD1 (5 bases). With 5 bases removed from V and 3 bases from J, the gap between germline ends came to 19 bases. The CDR3 totals 16 residues. The CDR3 reads CASSHREPGTDTEAFF. For the CDR3, the DNA is TGTGCCAGCAGTCACCGGGAACCCGGGACGGACACTGAAGCTTTCTTT.